Listed below are T cell receptor beta chains from one sample, sequenced in a study of blood T cell repertoires in COVID-19. Assay: immunoSEQ multiplex PCR; the TCRdb copy retains only in-frame clones and omits some. In the table there are around 60,000 clones, 55% to 80% of which are singletons. The sample consisted of peripheral blood. The source of these receptors is a woman aged 70 to 79 with COVID-19, enrolled during active disease. The CDR3 runs from the conserved cysteine through the conserved F or W. The D gene is left open where the match is weak. Clone size is shown for a subset of rows, as once, few, many or a class of expanded clone.

D gene,J gene,V gene,clone size,CDR3 DNA,CDR3 protein
-,TRBJ1-6,TRBV9,few,TGTGCCAGCAAGGCCGACAGTTATAATTCACCCCTCCACTTT,CASKADSYNSPLHF
-,TRBJ1-3,TRBV28,few,TGTGCCAGCAGTTTTCTTTCAGGCGGAAACACCATATATTTT,CASSFLSGGNTIYF
TRBD2,TRBJ2-7,TRBV3-1/TRBV3-2,-,TGTGCCAGCAGCTACGGACTAGCGGGGGCCTACGAGCAGTACTTC,CASSYGLAGAYEQYF
TRBD1,TRBJ1-2,TRBV4-2,few,TGTGCCAGCAGCCGTTCGGACAGGGAGGGGTCGGAATATGGCTACACCTTC,CASSRSDREGSEYGYTF
-,TRBJ2-3,TRBV7-2,-,TGTGCCAGCAGCTTTCCAGGCGCCACGCAGTATTTT,CASSFPGATQYF
TRBD1,TRBJ2-3,TRBV9,-,TGTGCCAGCAGCGCCTCCGGGACAGTGGGAGATACGCAGTATTTT,CASSASGTVGDTQYF
-,TRBJ1-3,TRBV23-1,-,TGCGCCATCTATCCGCATGGGCGAACTGGAAACACCATATATTTT,CAIYPHGRTGNTIYF
TRBD1,TRBJ1-1,TRBV5-6,-,TGTGCCAGCAGGGCGACAGGGGGCTGGAACACTGAAGCTTTCTTT,CASRATGGWNTEAFF
-,TRBJ2-2,TRBV2,-,TGTGCCAGCAGTGAGACAGACGGCGGGGAGCTGTTTTTT,CASSETDGGELFF
-,TRBJ1-5,TRBV7-2,-,TGTGCCAGCAGCCTAAATTTCGCTAGCAATCAGCCCCAGCATTTT,CASSLNFASNQPQHF
-,TRBJ1-2,TRBV11-2,-,TGTGCCAGCAGCTTAATGGGGACTGCTAACTATGGCTACACCTTC,CASSLMGTANYGYTF
TRBD1,TRBJ2-3,TRBV24-1,-,TGTGCCACCAGTGATTCCCAAATACCGGGACAGGGATGGGCAGATACGCAGTATTTT,CATSDSQIPGQGWADTQYF
TRBD1,TRBJ1-1,TRBV5-8,-,TGTGCCAGCAGTTCCGGGACAGGGCTGGACACTGAAGCTTTCTTT,CASSSGTGLDTEAFF
-,TRBJ1-6,TRBV7-2,-,TGTGCCAGCAGCCCGAGAGGTAGGGCAGGCGGGTCACCCCTCCACTTT,CASSPRGRAGGSPLHF
TRBD2,TRBJ2-5,TRBV7-8,-,TGTGCCAGCAGCCCGACTAGCGGGGGTATCGAGACCCAGTACTTC,CASSPTSGGIETQYF
-,TRBJ2-2,TRBV29-1,-,TGCAGCGTTGAGGTGGGGCACACCGGGGAGCTGTTTTTT,CSVEVGHTGELFF
-,TRBJ2-4,TRBV24-1,-,TGTGCCACCAGTGAGGCAGGATTAAACATTCAGTACTTC,CATSEAGLNIQYF
-,TRBJ2-1,TRBV11-2,-,TGTGCCAGCAGCACCGCCTCCTTAGCAAGGGGTAATGAGCAGTTCTTC,CASSTASLARGNEQFF
-,TRBJ1-1,TRBV7-2,many,TGTGCCAGCAGCCCAGGCCAGGGGCTCTTCCGAGAAGCTTTCTTT,CASSPGQGLFREAFF
-,TRBJ2-2,TRBV2,-,TGTGCCAGCGACAGAAAGGACACCGGGGAGCTGTTTTTT,CASDRKDTGELFF
TRBD1,TRBJ1-5,TRBV19,-,TGTGCCAGTAGTATGGCAGGGGGCGGTGGGAGCAATCAGCCCCAGCATTTT,CASSMAGGGGSNQPQHF
-,TRBJ1-4,TRBV19,-,TGTGCCAGTATTTGTTCTAGGGAAAAACTGTTTTTT,CASICSREKLFF
-,TRBJ1-4,TRBV19,-,TGTGCCAGTAGTACTTCACAGGGTTGGGAAAAACTGTTTTTT,CASSTSQGWEKLFF
TRBD1,TRBJ2-5,TRBV18,-,TGTGCCAGCTCACCACGACCGAGACAGGGGTACCAAGAGACCCAGTACTTC,CASSPRPRQGYQETQYF
-,TRBJ1-3,TRBV5-6,few,TGTGCCAGCAGCGAGGGCGGAGGACGCTCTGGAAACACCATATATTTT,CASSEGGGRSGNTIYF
-,TRBJ1-2,TRBV28,-,TGTGCCAGCAGTTTCGGGGATGACTATGGCTACACCTTC,CASSFGDDYGYTF
TRBD1,TRBJ2-7,TRBV6-1,-,TGTGCCAGCAGTGAAGATCAGGGGGTGGGGGAGCAGTACTTC,CASSEDQGVGEQYF
-,TRBJ2-1,TRBV13,-,TGTGCCAGCAGCTTTAGTCGGGAGCAGTTCTTC,CASSFSREQFF
-,TRBJ1-2,TRBV19,-,TGTGCCAGTAGTAAGTCCCTAACGGCGACCACGGGAGGCTATGGCTACACCTTC,CASSKSLTATTGGYGYTF
-,TRBJ1-2,TRBV4-1,-,TGCGCCAGCAGTAAAAACACAATGGGACAAGTCTATGGCTACACCTTC,CASSKNTMGQVYGYTF
-,TRBJ2-1,TRBV19,-,TGTGCCAGTAACAGGGAGGGCCTCGGAACCTACAATGAGCAGTTCTTC,CASNREGLGTYNEQFF
TRBD1,TRBJ2-2,TRBV9,-,TGTGCCAGCAGCCCGTGGACAGGGGGGTCGACCGGGGAGCTGTTTTTT,CASSPWTGGSTGELFF
-,TRBJ1-4,TRBV27,-,TGTGCCAGCACCTATGGGGGCAGCGGGGGAGAAAAACTGTTTTTT,CASTYGGSGGEKLFF
TRBD1,TRBJ2-7,TRBV5-1,-,TGCGCCAGCAGCTGGAAGGGACAGGGTCCCTACGAGCAGTACTTC,CASSWKGQGPYEQYF
TRBD1,TRBJ1-5,TRBV12-5,-,TGTGCTAGTGGTTTGTTTGGACAGGGTGGCAATCAGCCCCAGCATTTT,CASGLFGQGGNQPQHF
-,TRBJ2-1,TRBV5-8,-,TGTGCCAGCTCGAGGGCCCTCCTTAGCTCCTACAATGAGCAGTTCTTC,CASSRALLSSYNEQFF
TRBD2,TRBJ2-5,TRBV5-1,-,TGCGCCAGCGGAACCGCTAGCGGGAGCGGAGAGACCCAGTACTTC,CASGTASGSGETQYF
-,TRBJ2-1,TRBV2,few,TGTGCCAGCAGTGATGGGCGGGCGCCCTCCTACAATGAGCAGTTCTTC,CASSDGRAPSYNEQFF
TRBD1,TRBJ1-1,TRBV19,-,TGTGCCAGTAGTAATCTAGGCAGGGGGCTCGGGAGTACTGAAGCTTTCTTT,CASSNLGRGLGSTEAFF
TRBD2,TRBJ2-1,TRBV19,-,TGTGCCAGTAGTATGTCTAGCGGGGTTGAGCAGTTCTTC,CASSMSSGVEQFF
TRBD1,TRBJ1-1,TRBV7-9,-,TGTGCCAGCAGCTTAGAAGGGACAGGGGGCCTTGAAGCTTTCTTT,CASSLEGTGGLEAFF
TRBD1,TRBJ1-3,TRBV19,once,TGTGCCAGCGGCCGGGACAGCTCTGGAAACACCATATATTTT,CASGRDSSGNTIYF
-,TRBJ1-2,TRBV25-1,-,TGTGCCAGCAGGGGCGACCCCTATGGCTACACCTTC,CASRGDPYGYTF
TRBD1,TRBJ1-2,TRBV28,-,TGTGCCAGCAGTTCCAGACAGGGGGGCTACACCTTC,CASSSRQGGYTF